This TCR beta chain was captured in a study of CD8 T cells in Susac syndrome. Random hexamers were used to reverse transcribe about 0.45 to 1 ug of RNA. A multiplex approach, immunoSEQ multiplex PCR, amplified TCR beta CDR3 across 54 Vbeta and 13 Jbeta. One entry per CDR3 protein results from TCRdb running MiXCR on the immunoSEQ multiplex PCR reads. This table has more than 150,000 distinct CDR3 sequences, roughly 96% appearing once. It was treatment-naive patients with stable or active relapsing-remitting disease who made up the multiple sclerosis controls. CD8+ and CD4+ T cells were negatively isolated; TEMRA cells were FACS-enriched. Losses at the gene ends were 10 bases for V and 2 bases for J; bases not matched to a gene: 3. Germline CDR1 reads SGDLS; CDR2 reads YYNGEE. The CDR3 runs to 11 residues.

The sequence was obtained from a human donor with multiple sclerosis. Sequencing was done on a sample of CD8+ T cells from PBMCs. V usage is TRBV9 and J usage is TRBJ2-7; 7 bases line up with TRBD1. CDR3 region: CASGQAYEQYF. CDR3 nucleotides: TGTGCCTCCGGACAGGCCTACGAGCAGTACTTC.